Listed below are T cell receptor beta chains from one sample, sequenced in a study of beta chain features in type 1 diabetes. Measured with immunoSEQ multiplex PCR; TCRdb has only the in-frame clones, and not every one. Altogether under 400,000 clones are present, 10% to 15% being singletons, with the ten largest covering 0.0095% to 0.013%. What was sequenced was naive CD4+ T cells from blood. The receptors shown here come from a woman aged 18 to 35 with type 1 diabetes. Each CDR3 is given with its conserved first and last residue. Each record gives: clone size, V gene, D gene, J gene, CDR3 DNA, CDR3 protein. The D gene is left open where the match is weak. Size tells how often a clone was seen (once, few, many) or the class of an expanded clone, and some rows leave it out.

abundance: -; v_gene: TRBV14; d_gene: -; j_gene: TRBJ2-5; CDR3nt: TGTGCCAGCAGCCAACGGTTCGAGACCCAGTACTTC; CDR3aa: CASSQRFETQYF
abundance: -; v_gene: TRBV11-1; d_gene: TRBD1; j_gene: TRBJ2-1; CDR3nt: TGTGCCAGCAGCGAGGGACAGGGGGCGTACAATGAGCAGTTCTTC; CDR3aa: CASSEGQGAYNEQFF
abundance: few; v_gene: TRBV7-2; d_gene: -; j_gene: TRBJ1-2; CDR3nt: TGTGCCAGCAGCCCAACACAGGAATCTCGCGGCTACACCTTC; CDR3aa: CASSPTQESRGYTF
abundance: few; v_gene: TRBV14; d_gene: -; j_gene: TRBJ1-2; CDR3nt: TGTGCCAGCAGCCAAGATCTTTCCCTCTATGGCTACACCTTC; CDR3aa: CASSQDLSLYGYTF
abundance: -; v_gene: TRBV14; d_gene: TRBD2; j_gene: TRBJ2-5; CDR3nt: TGTGCCAGCAGCAATCGACCGGGACTATCTTGGGAGACCCAGTACTTC; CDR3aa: CASSNRPGLSWETQYF
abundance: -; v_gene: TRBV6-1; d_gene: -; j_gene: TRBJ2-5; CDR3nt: TGTGCCAGCAGTGATAAGTCCCGGGTCTTCCAAGAGACCCAGTACTTC; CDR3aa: CASSDKSRVFQETQYF
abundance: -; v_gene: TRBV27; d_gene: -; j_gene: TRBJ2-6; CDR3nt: TGTGCCACCCGCGAGCTCTCTGGGGCCAACGTCCTGACTTTC; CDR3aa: CATRELSGANVLTF
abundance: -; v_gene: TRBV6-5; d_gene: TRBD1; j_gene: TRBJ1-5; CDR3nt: TGTGCCAGCAGTTTGACAGGGTATCAGCCCCAGCATTTT; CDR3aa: CASSLTGYQPQHF
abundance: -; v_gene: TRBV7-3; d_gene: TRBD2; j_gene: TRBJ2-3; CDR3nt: TGTGCCAGCAGCATCGACGGCGGGAGGGCCTTAGATACGCAGTATTTT; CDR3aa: CASSIDGGRALDTQYF
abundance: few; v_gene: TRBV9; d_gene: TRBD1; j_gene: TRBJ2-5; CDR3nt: TGTGCTTCGGCGGCAGGGGGCGGAGAGACCCAGTACTTC; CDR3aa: CASAAGGGETQYF
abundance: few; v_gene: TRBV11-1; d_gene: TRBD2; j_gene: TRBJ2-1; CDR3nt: TGTGCCAGCAGCTTACTCGGGACTAGCTATGAGCAGTTCTTC; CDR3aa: CASSLLGTSYEQFF
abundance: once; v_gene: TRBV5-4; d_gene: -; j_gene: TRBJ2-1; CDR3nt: TGTGCCAGCAGCCCCTCGACTGACAGCTATGAGCAGTTCTTC; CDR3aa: CASSPSTDSYEQFF
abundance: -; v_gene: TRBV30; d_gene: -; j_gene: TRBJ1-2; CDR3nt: TGTGCCTGGAGTAGTTTTGGCCTTGTCTACACCTTC; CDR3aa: CAWSSFGLVYTF
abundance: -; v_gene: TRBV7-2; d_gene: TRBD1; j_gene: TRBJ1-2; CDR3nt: TGTGCCAGCAGCCCAGGGGGGTCACCCTCCCTCCTATGGCTCGCCTTC; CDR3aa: CASSPGGSPSLLWLAF
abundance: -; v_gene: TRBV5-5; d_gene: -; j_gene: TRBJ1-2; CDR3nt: TGTGCCAGCAGCTCGCGATTGGGCTACACCTTC; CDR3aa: CASSSRLGYTF
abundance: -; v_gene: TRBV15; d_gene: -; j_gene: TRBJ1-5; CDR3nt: TGTGCCACCAACGACAGGTTTGCGCATCAGCCCCAGCATTTT; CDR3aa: CATNDRFAHQPQHF
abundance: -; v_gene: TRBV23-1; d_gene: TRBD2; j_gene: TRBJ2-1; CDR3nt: TGCGCCAGCAGTCGCGGGACTACTAACAATGAGCAGTTCTTC; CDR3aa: CASSRGTTNNEQFF
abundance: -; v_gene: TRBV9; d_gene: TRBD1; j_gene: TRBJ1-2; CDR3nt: TGTGCCAGCAGCTTACCAGTGACAGGGAGTTCCTATGGCTACACCTTC; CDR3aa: CASSLPVTGSSYGYTF
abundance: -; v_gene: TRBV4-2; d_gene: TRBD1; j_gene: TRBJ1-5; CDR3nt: TGTGCCAGCAGCCAAGAGGGACAGTCCAATCAGCCCCAGCATTTT; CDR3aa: CASSQEGQSNQPQHF
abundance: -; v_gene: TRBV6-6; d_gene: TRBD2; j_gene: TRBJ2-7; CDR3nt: TGTGCCAGCGTCCCGGGAGGCTCCTACGAGCAGTACTTC; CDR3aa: CASVPGGSYEQYF
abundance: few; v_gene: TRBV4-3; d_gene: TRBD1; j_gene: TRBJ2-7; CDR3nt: TGCGCCAGCAGCCAAGTTTCGGGACAGGGGGCCCACGAGCAGTACTTC; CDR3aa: CASSQVSGQGAHEQYF
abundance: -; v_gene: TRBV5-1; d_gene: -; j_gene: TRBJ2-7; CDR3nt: TGCGCCAGCACGTGGGGCCCCTCCTACGAGCAGTACTTC; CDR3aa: CASTWGPSYEQYF
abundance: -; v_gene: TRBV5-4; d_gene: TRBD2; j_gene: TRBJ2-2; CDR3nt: TGTGCCAGCAGCGCAGGGACTAGCGGTTCGGCCGGGGAGCTGTTTTTT; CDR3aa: CASSAGTSGSAGELFF
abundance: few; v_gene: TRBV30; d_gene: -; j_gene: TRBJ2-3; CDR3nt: TGTGCCTGGAGCTCGGCAGATACGCAGTATTTT; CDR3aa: CAWSSADTQYF
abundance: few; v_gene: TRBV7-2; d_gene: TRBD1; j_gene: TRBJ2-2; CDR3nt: TGTGCCAGCAGGGACTCCGGGACAGGGGTCCCCGGGGAGCTGTTTTTT; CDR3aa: CASRDSGTGVPGELFF
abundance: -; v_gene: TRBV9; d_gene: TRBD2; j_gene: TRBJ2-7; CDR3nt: TGTGCCAGCAGCAGGACTAGCGGGAGAAACGAGCAGTACTTC; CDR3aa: CASSRTSGRNEQYF
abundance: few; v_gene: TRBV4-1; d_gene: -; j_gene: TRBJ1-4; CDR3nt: TGCGCCAGCAGCCAAGTCCCCAGGGAAAAACTGTTTTTT; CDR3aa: CASSQVPREKLFF
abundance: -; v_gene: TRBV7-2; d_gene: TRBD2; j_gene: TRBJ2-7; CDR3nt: TGTGCCAGCAGCCCGGGACTAGCGGGGGGGCGGGAGCAGTACTTC; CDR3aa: CASSPGLAGGREQYF